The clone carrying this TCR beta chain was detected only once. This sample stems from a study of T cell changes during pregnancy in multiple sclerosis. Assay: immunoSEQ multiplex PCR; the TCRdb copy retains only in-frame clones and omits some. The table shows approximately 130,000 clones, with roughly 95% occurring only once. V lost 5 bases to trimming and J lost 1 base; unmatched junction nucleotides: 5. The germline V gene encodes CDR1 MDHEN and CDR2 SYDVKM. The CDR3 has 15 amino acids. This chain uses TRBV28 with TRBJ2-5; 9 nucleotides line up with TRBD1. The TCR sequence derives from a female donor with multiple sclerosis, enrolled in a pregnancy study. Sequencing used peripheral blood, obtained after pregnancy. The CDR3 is CASSATGGPQETQYF. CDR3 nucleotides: TGTGCCAGCAGTGCGACAGGGGGACCCCAAGAGACCCAGTACTTC.